This T cell receptor (beta chain) is drawn from a study of CD8 T cells in ankylosing spondylitis. Making use of molecular barcodes, quantitative 5'-RACE generated TCR beta libraries. TCRdb re-called the 5' RACE reads through MiXCR, storing one row per CDR3 protein. The table shows fewer than 200,000 distinct CDR3 sequences, with 9.8% occurring only once. This clonotype has ten or more counts. Germline V lookup: CDR1 SGHTA, CDR2 FQGNSA. The CDR3 has 15 amino acids. After removal of 3 bases from V and 5 bases from J, the junction contained 4 bases not matched to a gene. The sequenced sample was blood, either unsorted or a sorted T cell fraction (not recorded which). The sequence derives from a female donor with ankylosing spondylitis or in good health (not recorded which). V usage is TRBV7-2 and J usage is TRBJ2-1; 10 nucleotides align to TRBD1. The CDR3 region has the DNA TGTGCCAGCAGCTTCCCCGGGACAGGGGACAATGAGCAGTTCTTC. Its protein is CASSFPGTGDNEQFF.